This T cell receptor (beta chain) was observed in a study of early T cells in non-severe SARS-CoV-2 infection. Study at large: Chains from this unsorted whole-blood bulk RNA could not be paired. Whole-study findings and limits: Clonotype matching in VDJdb favored anti-spike CD8 responses and did not capture private and CD4 specificities.

This clonotype was seen ten or more times. As yet, its antigen is unknown. Unique molecular identifiers were attached to individual cDNA molecules. TCRdb re-called the 5' RACE reads through MiXCR, storing one row per CDR3 protein. The sample lists roughly 29,000 distinct CDR3 sequences, more than 4% occurring once. The germline V and J ends were trimmed by 0 bases and 2 bases, with 8 bases remaining between them. The CDR3 runs 15 residues. CDR1 is LGHNA and CDR2 is YSLEER in the germline V gene. This receptor was obtained from an adult who was a healthcare worker with PCR-confirmed SARS-CoV-2 infection or an uninfected control (not recorded which). The genes are TRBV4-3 and TRBJ1-3; D unresolved. Sequenced material: whole blood. CDR3 DNA sequence: TGCGCCAGCAGCCAAGAAGGCTGGGCTGGAAACACCATATATTTT. It translates to CASSQEGWAGNTIYF.